A selection of T cell receptor beta chains follows, all from one sample in a study of neurological immune-mediated disorders. MiXCR was run by TCRdb on the 5' RACE reads, yielding one entry per CDR3 protein. The sample includes 20,000 to 30,000 distinct CDR3 sequences, roughly 2.5% of them seen just once. The specimen sequenced was PBMCs. These receptors were taken from a woman aged 50 to 65 with multiple sclerosis. Both conserved end residues are part of each CDR3. Not all rows give a size; the values are once, few, many and, for expanded clones, a class.

>TRBV7-8|many|16|TRBJ2-7
CASSLAGRVASYEQYF
>TRBV7-9|many|16|TRBJ1-5
CASTHQTDARYQPQHF
>TRBV2|many|14|TRBJ1-5
CASSETGVFQPQHF
>TRBV15|many|15|TRBJ2-3
CATSRESGGADTQYF
>TRBV25-1|many|11|TRBJ2-5
CASSGGPGQYF
>TRBV20-1|many|12|TRBJ1-5
CSASLGNQPQHF
>TRBV7-2|many|13|TRBJ2-7
CASSPGWGGEQYF
>TRBV7-6|many|14|TRBJ2-3
CASSADSRAVTQYF
>TRBV5-1|many|14|TRBJ2-3
CASSPGGGADTQYF
>TRBV9|many|17|TRBJ2-3
CASSPPPGTSPRNTQYF
>TRBV12-3/TRBV12-4|many|14|TRBJ1-5
CASTKDRVNQPQHF
>TRBV20-1|many|14|TRBJ2-3
CSAKGTSPADTQYF
>TRBV20-1|many|14|TRBJ2-7
CSAPGPSRGWEQYF
>TRBV7-9|many|12|TRBJ2-1
CASSLVWDEQFF
>TRBV7-6|many|14|TRBJ1-4
CASSRRADREKLFF
>TRBV28|few|14|TRBJ1-1
CASSLGTRGTEAFF
>TRBV20-1|many|14|TRBJ2-3
CSARDLYSTDTQYF
>TRBV20-1|NA|13|TRBJ1-2
CSARDRGAGGYTF
>TRBV5-6|many|13|TRBJ1-2
CASSPGQIYGYTF
>TRBV20-1|many|12|TRBJ1-2
CSAYLTGVRYTF
>TRBV29-1|NA|12|TRBJ2-3
CSVAGGVDTQYF
>TRBV5-1|medium-sized|15|TRBJ2-1
CASSLQRGAYNEQFF
>TRBV10-3|medium-sized|11|TRBJ1-1
CAAQGFTEAFF
>TRBV3-1|many|15|TRBJ2-3
CASSQAAGSTDTQYF
>TRBV7-8|many|17|TRBJ2-3
CASSLAPRDRVSDTQYF
>TRBV6-5|many|14|TRBJ2-3
CASSYTRFTDTQYF
>TRBV5-1|NA|15|TRBJ2-1
CASSFDRPGRDEQFF
>TRBV7-6|NA|15|TRBJ2-1
CASSLPTSSYNEQFF
>TRBV7-9|many|14|TRBJ2-5
CASSLVMGTETQYF
>TRBV20-1|many|14|TRBJ1-1
CSARRAGVDTEAFF
>TRBV4-3|few|15|TRBJ2-7
CASSRESGAAHEQYF
>TRBV12-3/TRBV12-4|many|12|TRBJ1-5
CASSFGASSQHF
>TRBV20-1|many|16|TRBJ1-5
CSAAYAGGGRNQPQNF
>TRBV5-1|many|15|TRBJ2-4
CASSLGGMSGNIQYF
>TRBV18|many|14|TRBJ2-7
CASSPTGDSYEQYF
>TRBV20-1|many|14|TRBJ1-2
CSARGTPRLYGYTF
>TRBV5-6|many|16|TRBJ1-5
CASSLTTAKGNQPQHF
>TRBV4-3|few|16|TRBJ2-7
CASSQDLGDSHYEQYF
>TRBV15|many|11|TRBJ2-3
CATRDYATQYF
>TRBV29-1|many|11|TRBJ2-1
CSVTQGLEQFF
>TRBV12-3/TRBV12-4|many|14|TRBJ1-1
CASSLLRGNAEAFF
>TRBV7-2|many|14|TRBJ1-6
CASSPDRVGSPLHF
>TRBV5-1|many|13|TRBJ1-6
CASSLGEESPLHF
>TRBV7-9|many|13|TRBJ1-2
CASSSAGGKGYTF
>TRBV20-1|NA|13|TRBJ1-1
CSARLQGGTEAFF
>TRBV7-3|NA|15|TRBJ1-1
CASSLMGAKNTEAFF
>TRBV7-2|many|13|TRBJ1-2
CASSPTPGPTFTF
>TRBV27|NA|12|TRBJ1-5
CAIWDGRGPQHF
>TRBV14|many|16|TRBJ1-2
CASSHDKGRFRNGYTF